These T cell receptor beta chains were read from a single sample in a study of cytomegalovirus exposure and HLA in healthy donors. Sequenced by immunoSEQ multiplex PCR; TCRdb stores in-frame clones only, minus some. Here the sample spans 150,000 to 200,000 clones, about 79% being singletons. Sequenced material: PBMCs. The receptors were sampled from a man aged 35 to 55 in good health and CMV-seropositive. The CDR3 runs from the conserved cysteine through the conserved F or W. A D gene is named only where the DNA matches it firmly. Size values are once, few and many counts, or a class for expanded clones, and some rows have none.

>TRBJ2-5|-|TRBD1|TRBV11-3
TGTGCCAGCAGCTCCCGGGACAGGGGGTTGGAGACCCAGTACTTC
CASSSRDRGLETQYF
>TRBJ1-5|-|TRBD1|TRBV19
TGTGCCAGTACCCCGACAGGGAAACAGCCCCAGCATTTT
CASTPTGKQPQHF
>TRBJ2-5|-|-|TRBV11-2
TGTGCCAGCAGCTTATCCCCCAGGGGCCCCCAAGAGACCCAGTACTTC
CASSLSPRGPQETQYF
>TRBJ2-1|-|-|TRBV5-1
TGCGCCAGCAGCAGAATAAAAGCGGGCAATTCCTACAATGAGCAGTTCTTC
CASSRIKAGNSYNEQFF
>TRBJ2-1|-|TRBD2|TRBV5-1
TGCGCCAGCAGCTTGGTTGGGACTAGCGGGAGCAATGAGCAGTTCTTC
CASSLVGTSGSNEQFF
>TRBJ2-7|-|TRBD1|TRBV9
TGTGCCAGCAGCGTAGCGGTTTTGGGACAGGGTCCCTACGAGCAGTACTTC
CASSVAVLGQGPYEQYF
>TRBJ2-1|-|-|TRBV5-6
TGTGCCAGCAGCCTTAGTTCTGGTGAGCAGTTCTTC
CASSLSSGEQFF
>TRBJ2-1|-|-|TRBV5-4
TGTGCCAGCAGCTTTCCGGAGGGAGAGCAGTTCTTC
CASSFPEGEQFF
>TRBJ2-1|-|-|TRBV10-3
TGTGCCATCAGTGACGGACTAGGGGGGAATGAGCAGTTCTTC
CAISDGLGGNEQFF
>TRBJ2-7|-|TRBD1|TRBV27
TGTGCCAGCAGTTTTGGGACAGGGCCCTACGAGCAGTACTTC
CASSFGTGPYEQYF
>TRBJ2-2|once|TRBD1|TRBV11-2
TGTGCCAGCAGCTTATTCTCGTCACCGGGACAGGGGGTTGCCGGGGAGCTGTTTTTT
CASSLFSSPGQGVAGELFF
>TRBJ2-1|few|TRBD2|TRBV6-6
TGTGCCAGCAGTAACCTAGCGGGAGGGCCGAGGAATGAGCAGTTCTTC
CASSNLAGGPRNEQFF
>TRBJ2-1|-|TRBD2|TRBV7-9
TGTGCCAGCAGCTCTAGCGGGAGCTACTACAATGAGCAGTTCTTC
CASSSSGSYYNEQFF
>TRBJ2-3|-|TRBD1|TRBV29-1
TGCAGCGTTGGACGACAGGGGATGAACACAGATACGCAGTATTTT
CSVGRQGMNTDTQYF
>TRBJ2-5|-|-|TRBV7-3
TGTGCCAGCAGCCCGGGACTTGCGGAGACCCAGTACTTC
CASSPGLAETQYF
>TRBJ2-7|-|TRBD2|TRBV7-2
TGTGCCAGCGCGGGAGTGTCCTCCTACGAGCAGTACTTC
CASAGVSSYEQYF
>TRBJ2-1|once|TRBD2|TRBV6-1
TGTGCCAGCAGTGGTAATAGCGGGATTGGCGGGAATGAGCAGTTCTTC
CASSGNSGIGGNEQFF
>TRBJ1-2|-|-|TRBV7-8
TGTGCCAGCACCCTCAGGAGACAGGACCATGGCTACACCTTC
CASTLRRQDHGYTF
>TRBJ1-2|-|TRBD1|TRBV5-4
TGTGCCAGCACCGTGACAGGGACCTTTTGGGGCTACACCTTC
CASTVTGTFWGYTF
>TRBJ2-7|-|-|TRBV21-1
TGTGCCAGCAGTACGGGGGACAGCCGTTACGAGCAGTACTTC
CASSTGDSRYEQYF
>TRBJ2-3|once|TRBD2|TRBV5-1
TGCGCCAGCAGCCTTGGGACTAGCGTTACAGATACGCAGTATTTT
CASSLGTSVTDTQYF
>TRBJ2-7|-|-|TRBV6-1
TGTGCCAGCACGACCTGGGGAGCGACCTACGAGCAGTACTTC
CASTTWGATYEQYF
>TRBJ2-5|-|-|TRBV6-1
TGTGCCAGCAGCAAAAGACAGCAGTACCAAGAGACCCAGTACTTC
CASSKRQQYQETQYF
>TRBJ2-1|-|TRBD2|TRBV9
TGTGCCAGCAGCGTAGGTAGCGGGACCTACAATGAGCAGTTCTTC
CASSVGSGTYNEQFF
>TRBJ1-3|-|TRBD1|TRBV14
TGTGCCAGCAGCCAAGGGACAGGGAGCTCTGGAAACACCATATATTTT
CASSQGTGSSGNTIYF
>TRBJ2-1|-|TRBD2|TRBV5-1
TGCGCCAGCAGTTTAGCGGGGTTTGAGCAGTTCTTC
CASSLAGFEQFF
>TRBJ1-5|few|TRBD1|TRBV5-1
TGCGCCAGCAGCTTGGCGCCAGGGGGTAATCAGCCCCAGCATTTT
CASSLAPGGNQPQHF
>TRBJ1-2|-|TRBD1|TRBV29-1
TGCAGCGTTGAAGGGACGGGACAGAGTAACTATGGCTACACCTTC
CSVEGTGQSNYGYTF
>TRBJ2-1|few|TRBD2|TRBV11-3
TGTGCCAGCATCCGGGGGGGGAACTACAATGAGCAGTTCTTC
CASIRGGNYNEQFF
>TRBJ2-7|-|-|TRBV28
TGTGCCAGCAGTTTACCGGGGTTTACTTACGAGCAGTACTTC
CASSLPGFTYEQYF
>TRBJ1-2|once|-|TRBV5-4
TGTGCCAGCAGCCCCGACAGGAGCTATGGCTACACCTTC
CASSPDRSYGYTF
>TRBJ1-2|-|-|TRBV27
TGTGCCAGCAGTTTCGCCGGGGATGGCTACACCTTC
CASSFAGDGYTF
>TRBJ1-4|-|-|TRBV27
TGTGCCAGCAGTTTATCGGGAACAGGGAATGAAAAACTGTTTTTT
CASSLSGTGNEKLFF